The clone carrying this T cell receptor (beta chain) was counted a few times. What it binds is unknown. The data belong to a study of blood T cells in healthy people across ages. Alongside a J-beta primer mix, a sample-barcoded 5' primer served in a second PCR lasting about 7 to 12 cycles. Every cDNA molecule carried a tag from a template-switch adaptor bearing 12 random nucleotides. MiXCR was run by TCRdb on the 5' RACE reads, yielding one entry per CDR3 protein. Of roughly 1.9 million distinct CDR3 sequences in the sample, approximately 39% were seen once. Overall study findings and caveats: From one million sequenced T cells, diversity estimates were lower bounds. It was the long-lived donors that had more naive CD4+ cells and higher diversity than aged donors.

The sequencing sample was made of blood. This clonotype was sampled from a human donor in good health.

Here the CDR3 reads CASKRVNIQYF. DNA for the CDR3: TGTGCCAGCAAACGGGTAAACATTCAGTACTTC. V usage is TRBV27 and J usage is TRBJ2-4, with D uncertain. The CDR3 runs 11 residues. Germline V CDR1 and CDR2: MNHEY, SMNVEV (reference sequence). Trimming stripped 7 bases from V and 6 bases from J, with 7 bases between.